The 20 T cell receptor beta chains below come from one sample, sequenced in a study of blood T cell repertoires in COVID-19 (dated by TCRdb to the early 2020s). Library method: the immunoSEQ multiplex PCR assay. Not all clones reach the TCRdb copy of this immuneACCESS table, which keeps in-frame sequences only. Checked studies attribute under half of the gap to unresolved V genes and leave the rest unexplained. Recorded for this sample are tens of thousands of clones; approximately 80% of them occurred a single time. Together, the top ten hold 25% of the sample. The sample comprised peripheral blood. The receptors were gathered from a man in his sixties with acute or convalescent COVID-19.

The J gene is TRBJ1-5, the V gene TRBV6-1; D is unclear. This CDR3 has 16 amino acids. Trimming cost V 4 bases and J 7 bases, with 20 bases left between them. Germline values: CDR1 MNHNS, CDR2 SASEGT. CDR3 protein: CASSGRYEAVGQPQHF. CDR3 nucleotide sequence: TGTGCCAGCAGTGGTCGTTATGAGGCCGTCGGGCAGCCCCAGCATTTT.

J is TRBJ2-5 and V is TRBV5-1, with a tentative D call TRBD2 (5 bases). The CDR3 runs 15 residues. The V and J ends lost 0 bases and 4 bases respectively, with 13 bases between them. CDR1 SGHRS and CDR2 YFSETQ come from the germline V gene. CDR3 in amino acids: CASSLAGVARETQYF. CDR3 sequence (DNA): TGCGCCAGCAGCTTGGCCGGGGTGGCACGAGAGACCCAGTACTTC.

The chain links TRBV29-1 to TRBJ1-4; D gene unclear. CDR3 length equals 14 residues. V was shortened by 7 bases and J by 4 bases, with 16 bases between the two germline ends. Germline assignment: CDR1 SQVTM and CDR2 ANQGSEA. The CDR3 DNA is TGCAGCGCCTCGCGTTCGGGGATTAATGAAAAACTGTTTTTT. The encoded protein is CSASRSGINEKLFF.

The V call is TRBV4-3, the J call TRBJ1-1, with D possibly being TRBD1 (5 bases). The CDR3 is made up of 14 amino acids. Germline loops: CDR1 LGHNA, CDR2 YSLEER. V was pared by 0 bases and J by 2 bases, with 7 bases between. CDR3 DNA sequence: TGCGCCAGCAGCCAAGAAAGGGGTAACACTGAAGCTTTCTTT. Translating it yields CASSQERGNTEAFF.

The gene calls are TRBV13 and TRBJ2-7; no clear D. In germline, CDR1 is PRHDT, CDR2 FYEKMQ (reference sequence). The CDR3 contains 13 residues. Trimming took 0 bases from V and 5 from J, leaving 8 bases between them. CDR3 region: CASSLGLVDEQYV. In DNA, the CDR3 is TGTGCCAGCAGCTTAGGACTTGTGGACGAGCAGTACGTC.

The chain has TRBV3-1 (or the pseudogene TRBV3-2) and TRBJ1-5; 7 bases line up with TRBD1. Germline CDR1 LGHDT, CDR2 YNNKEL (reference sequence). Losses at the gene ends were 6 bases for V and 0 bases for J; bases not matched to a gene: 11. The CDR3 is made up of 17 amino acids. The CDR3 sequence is CASRRKRDRVSNQPQHF. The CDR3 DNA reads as TGTGCCAGCAGGAGAAAGCGAGACAGGGTTAGCAATCAGCCCCAGCATTTT.

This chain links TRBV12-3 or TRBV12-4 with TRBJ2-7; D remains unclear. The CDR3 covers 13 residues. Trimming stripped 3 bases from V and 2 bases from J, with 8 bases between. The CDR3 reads CASSLRGPYEQYF. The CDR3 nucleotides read TGTGCCAGCAGTTTGAGAGGCCCCTACGAGCAGTACTTC.

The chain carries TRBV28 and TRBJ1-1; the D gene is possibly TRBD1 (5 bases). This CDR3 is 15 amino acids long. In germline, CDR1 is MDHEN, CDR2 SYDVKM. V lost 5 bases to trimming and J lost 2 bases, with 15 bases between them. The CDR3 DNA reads TGTGCCAGCAGTACACACGGTAGGGGTAACACTGAAGCTTTCTTT. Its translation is CASSTHGRGNTEAFF.

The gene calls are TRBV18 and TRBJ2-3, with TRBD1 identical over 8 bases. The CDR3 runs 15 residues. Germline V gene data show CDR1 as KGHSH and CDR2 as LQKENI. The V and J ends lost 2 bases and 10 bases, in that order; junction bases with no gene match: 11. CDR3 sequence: CASSPNAGGLLAQYF. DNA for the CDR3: TGTGCCAGCTCACCAAATGCAGGGGGCCTACTTGCGCAGTATTTT.

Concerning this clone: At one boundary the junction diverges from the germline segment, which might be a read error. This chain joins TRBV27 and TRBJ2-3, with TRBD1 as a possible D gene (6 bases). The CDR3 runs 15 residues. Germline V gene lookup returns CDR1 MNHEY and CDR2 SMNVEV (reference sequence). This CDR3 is CASSLSGVATDTQYF. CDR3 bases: TGTGCCAGCAGTCTATCAGGGGTGGCGACAGATACGCAGTATTTT.

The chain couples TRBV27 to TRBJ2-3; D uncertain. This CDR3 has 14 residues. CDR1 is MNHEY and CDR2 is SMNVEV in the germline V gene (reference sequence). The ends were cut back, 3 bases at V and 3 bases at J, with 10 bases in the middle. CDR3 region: CASSLSRPTDTQYF. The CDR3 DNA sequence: TGTGCCAGCAGTTTGAGCCGTCCTACAGATACGCAGTATTTT.

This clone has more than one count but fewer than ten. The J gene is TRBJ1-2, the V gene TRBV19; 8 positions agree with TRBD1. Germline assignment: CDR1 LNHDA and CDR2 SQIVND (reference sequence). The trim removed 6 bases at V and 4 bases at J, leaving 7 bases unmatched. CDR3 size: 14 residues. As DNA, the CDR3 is TGTGCCAGTAGCTTACAACAGGGGGGCTATGGCTACACCTTC. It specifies CASSLQQGGYGYTF.

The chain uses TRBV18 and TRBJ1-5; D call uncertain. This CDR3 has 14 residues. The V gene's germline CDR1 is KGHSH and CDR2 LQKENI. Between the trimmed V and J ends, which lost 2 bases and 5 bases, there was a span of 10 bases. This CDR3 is CASSPSAGDQPQHF. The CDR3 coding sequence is TGTGCCAGCTCACCATCGGCGGGCGATCAGCCCCAGCATTTT.

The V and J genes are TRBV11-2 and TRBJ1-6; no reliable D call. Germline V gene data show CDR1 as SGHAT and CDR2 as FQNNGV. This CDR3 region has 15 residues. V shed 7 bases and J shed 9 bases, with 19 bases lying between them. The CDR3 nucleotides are TGTGCCAGCAACACCCTGCGGGGAGTTAGTTCACCCCTCCACTTT. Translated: CASNTLRGVSSPLHF.

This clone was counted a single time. The CDR3 DNA reads as TGTGCCATCAGTGCATCGGGGGGGCGTAGTGAGCAGTTCTTC. The encoded protein is CAISASGGRSEQFF. The chain is built from TRBV10-3 and TRBJ2-1, with TRBD2 matching 8 bases. The CDR3 consists of 14 residues. Germline loops: CDR1 ENHRY, CDR2 SYGVKD. The J segment lost 9 bases and the V segment lost 4 bases, leaving 8 bases of the junction unmatched.

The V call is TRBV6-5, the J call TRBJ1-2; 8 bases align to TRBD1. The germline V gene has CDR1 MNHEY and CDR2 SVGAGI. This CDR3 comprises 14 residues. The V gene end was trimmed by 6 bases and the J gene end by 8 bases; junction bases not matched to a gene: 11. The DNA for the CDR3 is TGTGCCAGCAGCCTGGTGGACAGGGCGGGAGGCTACACCTTC. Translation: CASSLVDRAGGYTF.

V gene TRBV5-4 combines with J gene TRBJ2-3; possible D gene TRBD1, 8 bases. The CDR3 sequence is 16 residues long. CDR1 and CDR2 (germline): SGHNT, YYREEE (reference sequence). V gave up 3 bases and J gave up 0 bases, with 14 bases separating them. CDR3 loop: CASSSGRDRSTDTQYF. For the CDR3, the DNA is TGTGCCAGCAGCTCGGGGAGGGACAGGAGCACAGATACGCAGTATTTT.

The CDR3 DNA follows: TGTGCCAGCAGTGCAGACAGTGGAAAGCAGCCCCAGCATTTT. Its protein product is CASSADSGKQPQHF. The chain joins TRBV6-4 to TRBJ1-5, with TRBD1 as a possible D gene (5 bases). The CDR3 has 14 residues. V lost 4 bases to trimming and J lost 7 bases, with 14 bases between them. Germline V gene data show CDR1 as MRHNA and CDR2 as SNTAGT.

CDR3 sequence (DNA): TGCAGCGTTGAGGGGACAGCCTCCACCGGGGAGCTGTTTTTT. Protein product: CSVEGTASTGELFF. The chain has TRBV29-1 and TRBJ2-2; 7 positions agree with TRBD1. V dropped 3 bases and J dropped 4; count of bases not matched to a gene: 5. CDR3 length: 14 amino acids. Germline V CDR1 and CDR2: SQVTM, ANQGSEA.

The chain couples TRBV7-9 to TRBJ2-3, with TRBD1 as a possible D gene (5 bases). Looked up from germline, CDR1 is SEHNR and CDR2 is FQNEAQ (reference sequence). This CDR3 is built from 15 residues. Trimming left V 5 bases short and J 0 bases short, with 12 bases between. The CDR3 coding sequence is TGTGCCAGCAGCCTCACAGGAGCTAGCACAGATACGCAGTATTTT. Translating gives CASSLTGASTDTQYF.